Below are 9 T cell receptor beta chains sequenced from a single sample in a study of response to subunit inactivated influenza vaccine. TCRdb analysed the RT-PCR reads with MiXCR anew, one entry per CDR3 protein. The sample records some 200,000 distinct CDR3 sequences, more than 10% being singletons. These data also formed part of another study, on T cells expressing NK-cell markers. That report adds: 5'RACE template switching built TCR beta cDNA with unique molecular identifiers.

The material was CD8+ T cells sorted from PBMCs, obtained 11 to 12 days after vaccination. The receptors stem from a man over 45 who received an inactivated influenza vaccine.

The sample holds a few counts of this clonotype. V and J are TRBV28 and TRBJ2-7, with D hard to call. Germline V gene data show CDR1 as MDHEN and CDR2 as SYDVKM. The CDR3 extends over 13 amino acids. With 3 bases removed from V and 1 base from J, the gap between germline ends came to 7 bases. The CDR3 here is CASSFSKSYEQYF. The CDR3 nucleotides are TGTGCCAGCAGTTTCTCCAAATCCTACGAGCAGTACTTC.

The J gene is TRBJ2-7, the V gene TRBV4-3; perhaps TRBD1 as D (5 bases). The CDR3 extends over 16 amino acids. The V end lost 0 bases, the J end lost 0 bases, and 12 bases lay between the germline ends. Germline V gene data show CDR1 as LGHNA and CDR2 as YSLEER. In DNA, the CDR3 is TGCGCCAGCAGCCAAGATAGGACAACAGGCTCCTACGAGCAGTACTTC. It is translated as CASSQDRTTGSYEQYF.

This clonotype occurred a few times. The chain uses TRBV15 and TRBJ1-4; no clear D gene. There are 13 residues in the CDR3. V was pared by 3 bases and J by 11 bases, with 13 bases between. Germline loops: CDR1 LNHNV, CDR2 YYDKDF (reference sequence). The CDR3 coding sequence is TGTGCCACCAGCAGGGAACGGCGATTGAAACTGTTTTTT. Protein sequence: CATSRERRLKLFF.

This clonotype was observed many times. As DNA, the CDR3 is TGTGCCAGCAGTGGTGCATATGAGCAGTTCTTC. Translated, it gives CASSGAYEQFF. V is TRBV6-2 or TRBV6-3 and J is TRBJ2-1; D is unresolved. Trimming removed 5 bases at V and 8 bases at J, with 7 bases between. Germline V gene lookup returns CDR1 MNHEY and CDR2 SVGEGT. CDR3 size: 11 residues.

This clonotype was counted a few times. J is TRBJ1-4 and V is TRBV20-1; D not resolved. V was cut by 1 base and J by 8 bases, with 20 bases left in between. From germline, CDR1 is DFQATT and CDR2 SNEGSKA (reference sequence). CDR3 length equals 16 residues. The CDR3 spells CSARVSVAPEGEKLFF. CDR3 sequence (DNA): TGCAGTGCTAGAGTCTCAGTGGCACCGGAGGGAGAAAAACTGTTTTTT.

The chain links TRBV29-1 to TRBJ2-2; D gene ambiguous. V shed 3 bases and J shed 3 bases, with 5 bases lying between them. Germline V CDR1 and CDR2: SQVTM, ANQGSEA. CDR3 size: 12 residues. The CDR3 loop is CSVECDTGELFF. The CDR3 coding sequence is TGCAGCGTTGAGTGTGACACCGGGGAGCTGTTTTTT.

This clonotype was observed at least ten times. The chain combines TRBV4-3 with TRBJ2-1; 9 nucleotides match TRBD2. CDR3 length equals 16 residues. Germline values: CDR1 LGHNA, CDR2 YSLEER. V was clipped by 4 bases and J by 7 bases; unmatched bases: 11. Written as DNA, the CDR3 is TGCGCCAGCAGCCCTGGCCTAGCGGGAATTCGGAATGAGCAGTTCTTC. Translated, it gives CASSPGLAGIRNEQFF.

This rearrangement joins TRBV6-1 to TRBJ2-4; 7 nucleotides line up with TRBD1. Germline V gene data show CDR1 as MNHNS and CDR2 as SASEGT. The ends lost 6 bases at V and 5 bases at J; junction bases unmatched: 10. The CDR3 extends over 15 amino acids. The CDR3 sequence: CASSTNTGAENIQYF. The CDR3 coding sequence is TGTGCCAGCAGCACTAACACAGGGGCTGAAAACATTCAGTACTTC.

This chain uses TRBV6-1 with TRBJ2-7; tentatively, D is TRBD1 or TRBD2 (5 bases each). The CDR3 spans 14 residues. Trimming removed 7 bases at V and 0 bases at J, with 13 bases between. Germline V gives CDR1 MNHNS, CDR2 SASEGT. Written as DNA, the CDR3 is TGTGCCAGCACCCGGGGCGACAGCTCCTACGAGCAGTACTTC. It encodes CASTRGDSSYEQYF.